This T cell receptor (beta chain) was found in a study of blood T cell repertoires in COVID-19. Study information: Italy, Spain and the United States were the sources of the convalescent and acute COVID-19 samples. PBMCs, B-cell-depleted T cells, or T cells were the source of the cDNA or gDNA that made up the material.

In the authors' methods: Nucleated cell number was recorded as an estimate derived from reference gene primer amplification. Sequencing used immunoSEQ multiplex PCR; TCRdb keeps in-frame clones, though not all of them. Clone size and the V and J calls come from that table; the DNA yielded D and trimming. This table has 10,000 or so clones, 90% appearing once. CDR1 is SGHVS, CDR2 FQNEAQ, per germline. Trimming stripped 4 bases from V and 0 bases from J, with 4 bases between. This CDR3 is built from 13 residues. The sample comprised peripheral blood. The source is a human donor in a cohort sampled during active COVID-19. The chain is built from TRBV7-8 and TRBJ1-5; no clear D gene. The CDR3 nucleotides read TGTGCCAGCAGCTCGTATAGCAATCAGCCCCAGCATTTT. It specifies CASSSYSNQPQHF.